This paragraph covers one T cell receptor (beta chain) sequence. Combining a sample-barcoded 5' primer with a J-beta primer mix, a second PCR ran for 7 to 11 cycles. MiXCR, applied by TCRdb to the 5' RACE reads, yields one record per CDR3 protein. The profile shows around 1.1 million distinct CDR3 sequences, 35% to 40% of them singletons. The sample comes from a study of blood T cells in healthy people across ages. The TCR was taken from a man aged 18 to 30 in good health. The sample comprised blood.

The CDR3 bases are TGTGCCAGCAGTGACTTGGCTTTTGGACAGGGAAATGAAAAACTGTTTTTT. Its protein product is CASSDLAFGQGNEKLFF. The V and J genes are TRBV6-4 and TRBJ1-4; TRBD1 aligns across 8 bases. Germline V gene data show CDR1 as MRHNA and CDR2 as SNTAGT. The CDR3 consists of 17 residues. V dropped 1 base and J dropped 5; count of bases not matched to a gene: 9.